A single sample gave rise to the 31 T cell receptor beta chains below, sequenced in a study of T-cell memory formation after mild COVID-19. TCRdb used MiXCR to reprocess the 5' RACE reads, holding one entry per CDR3 protein. The sample carries 450,000 to 650,000 distinct CDR3 sequences, about 20% recorded once. The sequencing input was PBMCs or a T cell subset sorted from them (not recorded which). These receptors were taken from an adult woman who had mild COVID-19 (a few samples of this study predate the infection). Cell type and time point are not known.

The chain uses TRBV12-5 and TRBJ2-5; D call uncertain. The CDR3 extends over 13 amino acids. The germline CDR1 and CDR2 sequences are LGHNT and FRNRAP. Trimming left V 10 bases short and J 5 bases short, with 17 bases between. CDR3 sequence reads: CATGVDLVETQYF. DNA of the CDR3: TGTGCTACCGGAGTTGATTTGGTGGAGACCCAGTACTTC.

J is TRBJ2-7 and V is TRBV19; possible D gene TRBD1, 6 bases. Trimming pared 8 bases from V and 1 base from J, leaving 15 bases between. The CDR3 runs to 14 residues. Germline V gene lookup returns CDR1 LNHDA and CDR2 SQIVND (reference sequence). CDR3 sequence reads: CASFPRDKSYEQYF. For the CDR3, the DNA is TGTGCCAGTTTCCCCCGGGACAAGTCCTACGAGCAGTACTTC.

The chain couples TRBV14 to TRBJ2-7, with D perhaps given as TRBD1 or TRBD2 (5 bases each). V was clipped by 2 bases and J by 0 bases, with 11 bases between them. Germline CDR1 is SGHDN and CDR2 is FVKESK. There are 15 residues in the CDR3. CDR3 region: CASSQLSGSSYEQYF. The CDR3 region has the DNA TGTGCCAGCAGCCAACTTTCAGGGAGCTCCTACGAGCAGTACTTC.

This chain connects TRBV4-2 to TRBJ2-1; tentative D call: TRBD2 (6 bases). V lost 1 base to trimming and J lost 6 bases, with 13 bases between them. Germline CDR1 is LGHNA and CDR2 is YNFKEQ. CDR3 length: 15 residues. The CDR3 bases are TGTGCCAGCAGCCAAGCGACTAGACGACCCAATGAGCAGTTCTTC. Translated: CASSQATRRPNEQFF.

This clonotype appeared a few times. The chain uses TRBV9 and TRBJ2-1; 10 nucleotides line up with TRBD2. Germline V CDR1 and CDR2: SGDLS, YYNGEE. The CDR3 length is 17 residues. V dropped 2 bases and J dropped 0; count of bases not matched to a gene: 5. In DNA form, the CDR3 reads TGTGCCAGCAGCGTTCGGACTAGCGGATCCTCCTACAATGAGCAGTTCTTC. Translating it yields CASSVRTSGSSYNEQFF.

This chain connects TRBV15 to TRBJ2-3, with no clear D. Germline V CDR1 and CDR2: LNHNV, YYDKDF (reference sequence). With 2 bases removed from V and 6 bases from J, the gap between germline ends came to 15 bases. The CDR3 extends over 15 amino acids. CDR3 in amino acids: CATSRLVGVSDTQYF. The CDR3 nucleotides read TGTGCCACCAGCAGATTGGTGGGTGTTTCGGATACGCAGTATTTT.

The chain carries TRBV18 and TRBJ2-7; 14 nucleotides match TRBD2. The V segment lost 5 bases and the J segment 2 bases; nucleotides outside the gene matches: 11. This CDR3 contains 18 residues. Germline CDR1 and CDR2: KGHSH and LQKENI. This chain's CDR3 is CASSSMTSGGAPTYEQYF. CDR3 in DNA: TGTGCCAGCTCATCGATGACTAGCGGGGGGGCACCAACCTACGAGCAGTACTTC.

The rearrangement uses TRBV12-3 or TRBV12-4 and TRBJ2-1; no clear D gene. CDR3 length: 16 amino acids. V was pared by 2 bases and J by 2 bases, with 13 bases between. The CDR3 nucleotides read TGTGCCAGCAGTTTAAGTACCCGCGCAACCTACAATGAGCAGTTCTTC. Translation: CASSLSTRATYNEQFF.

This clonotype was counted between two and nine times. This chain uses TRBV19 with TRBJ1-2; 8 bases align to TRBD1. CDR1 and CDR2 (germline): LNHDA, SQIVND (reference sequence). The J segment lost 1 base and the V segment lost 1 base, leaving 5 bases of the junction unmatched. The CDR3 sequence is 16 residues long. The CDR3 nucleotides read TGTGCCAGTAGTATAGCTTGGACAGGGTATAACTATGGCTACACCTTC. This gives the protein CASSIAWTGYNYGYTF.

The CDR3, as DNA: TGTGCCAGCAGTTGGACCGGGGGGAGCTCTGGAAACACCATATATTTT. This encodes CASSWTGGSSGNTIYF. V and J are TRBV12-3 or TRBV12-4 and TRBJ1-3; maybe TRBD1 (5 bases). The CDR3 runs 16 residues. Trimming stripped 4 bases from V and 0 bases from J, with 13 bases between.

In this sample, this clonotype turned up a few times. The chain recombines TRBV6-5 with TRBJ2-3, with D perhaps TRBD1 (5 bases). This CDR3 has 15 amino acids. Germline V lookup: CDR1 MNHEY, CDR2 SVGAGI. The V end lost 2 bases, the J end lost 0 bases, and 9 bases lay between the germline ends. CDR3 DNA: TGTGCCAGCAGTTACAGCAGGGCTAGCACAGATACGCAGTATTTT. This gives the protein CASSYSRASTDTQYF.

There are a few counts of this clonotype. The genes are TRBV24-1 and TRBJ2-1, with 9 nucleotides matching TRBD2. The V gene end was trimmed by 4 bases and the J gene end by 0 bases; junction bases not matched to a gene: 9. Per the germline V gene, CDR1 is KGHDR and CDR2 is SFDVKD. This CDR3 is 18 amino acids long. The DNA of the CDR3 is TGTGCCACCAGTGACCCCGGACTAGCGAGAAGCTCCTACAATGAGCAGTTCTTC. As protein: CATSDPGLARSSYNEQFF.

This clonotype showed up just a few times. The chain couples TRBV4-1 to TRBJ2-2; no clear D. With 8 bases removed from V and 0 bases from J, the gap between germline ends came to 4 bases. Germline values: CDR1 MGHRA, CDR2 YSYEKL. The CDR3 is 12 residues long. The CDR3 bases are TGCGCCAGCGAAGCGAACACCGGGGAGCTGTTTTTT. This translates into CASEANTGELFF.

This clonotype was seen a few times. The chain links TRBV27 to TRBJ2-1, with D uncertain. The CDR3 loop spans 13 amino acids. Germline V gene lookup returns CDR1 MNHEY and CDR2 SMNVEV (reference sequence). V was cut by 3 bases and J by 5 bases, with 8 bases left in between. The CDR3 protein is CASSFNENNEQFF. DNA of the CDR3: TGTGCCAGCAGTTTTAATGAGAACAATGAGCAGTTCTTC.

J is TRBJ1-5 and V is TRBV6-5; perhaps TRBD1 as D (5 bases). The ends were cut back, 4 bases at V and 1 base at J, with 11 bases in the middle. Germline V lookup: CDR1 MNHEY, CDR2 SVGAGI. CDR3 size: 15 residues. CDR3 region: CASSLEGRSNQPQHF. DNA for the CDR3: TGTGCCAGCAGTTTGGAGGGACGGAGCAATCAGCCCCAGCATTTT.

V usage is TRBV10-3 and J usage is TRBJ2-3, with D uncertain. The ends were cut back, 2 bases at V and 9 bases at J, with 9 bases in the middle. Germline lookup yields CDR1 ENHRY and CDR2 SYGVKD. The CDR3 is 12 residues long. CDR3 amino acids: CAISEPSGTQYF. CDR3 bases: TGTGCCATCAGTGAGCCCTCCGGGACGCAGTATTTT.

The chain employs TRBV5-6 and TRBJ1-1; TRBD1 agrees at 9 bases. Germline values: CDR1 SGHDT, CDR2 YYEEEE. J was trimmed by 3 bases and V by 9 bases; bases with no gene match: 9. The CDR3 is 14 residues long. CDR3 loop: CATTDGTGYTEAFF. The CDR3 DNA reads as TGTGCCACAACGGACGGGACAGGGTACACTGAAGCTTTCTTT.

This clonotype occurred many times. The chain combines TRBV6-5 with TRBJ2-3; no definite D call. CDR3 size: 13 residues. The V end was cut by 6 bases, the J end by 4 bases, with 11 bases between. Germline V gives CDR1 MNHEY, CDR2 SVGAGI. Here the CDR3 reads CASSPPSPDTQYF. CDR3 DNA sequence: TGTGCCAGCAGCCCCCCGAGCCCAGATACGCAGTATTTT.

This clonotype was seen many times. The gene calls are TRBV12-3 or TRBV12-4 and TRBJ2-7; 8 bases align to TRBD1. J was trimmed by 0 bases and V by 7 bases; bases with no gene match: 5. The CDR3 has 14 amino acids. This chain's CDR3 is CASTRDRSSYEQYF. In DNA, the CDR3 is TGTGCCAGCACGCGGGACAGGAGCTCCTACGAGCAGTACTTC.

The chain has TRBV7-2 and TRBJ2-1; the D is unclear. Trimming pared 7 bases from V and 9 bases from J, leaving 22 bases between. This CDR3 region has 15 residues. The germline gives CDR1 SGHTA, CDR2 FQGNSA. CDR3 loop: CASTREVLVFGEQFF. Written as DNA, the CDR3 is TGTGCCAGCACCCGCGAAGTGTTAGTTTTTGGTGAGCAGTTCTTC.

The sample holds a few counts of this clonotype. The V gene is TRBV24-1, the J gene TRBJ2-1, with D uncertain. The CDR3 loop spans 15 amino acids. Germline assignment: CDR1 KGHDR and CDR2 SFDVKD. V shed 7 bases and J shed 3 bases, with 15 bases lying between them. In DNA form, the CDR3 reads TGTGCCACCAGCCCCGGGCAGGTCCGCTACAATGAGCAGTTCTTC. This encodes CATSPGQVRYNEQFF.

This chain joins TRBV20-1 and TRBJ1-2; TRBD1 agrees at 9 bases. The CDR3 is 15 amino acids. J gave up 2 bases and V 3 bases, and 7 bases lay outside the gene matches. Germline V gene data show CDR1 as DFQATT and CDR2 as SNEGSKA (reference sequence). CDR3 protein: CSARAIQGANYGYTF. In DNA, the CDR3 is TGCAGTGCTAGGGCAATACAGGGGGCGAACTATGGCTACACCTTC.

The chain joins TRBV13 to TRBJ1-2; 9 nucleotides match TRBD1. Trimming at V came to 5 bases and at J to 4 bases, leaving 8 bases not matched to a gene. The CDR3 length is 15 residues. Looked up from germline, CDR1 is PRHDT and CDR2 is FYEKMQ (reference sequence). CDR3 residues: CASSSGTGRAYGYTF. CDR3 sequence (DNA): TGTGCCAGCAGCAGTGGGACAGGGAGGGCCTATGGCTACACCTTC.

The chain recombines TRBV12-3 or TRBV12-4 with TRBJ2-1, with D unresolved. The CDR3 has 15 amino acids. The V end lost 3 bases, the J end lost 5 bases, and 14 bases lay between the germline ends. The chain's CDR3 is CASSFSSCKNNEQFF. The DNA for the CDR3 is TGTGCCAGCAGTTTCTCCAGCTGTAAAAACAATGAGCAGTTCTTC.

This clonotype appeared a few times. V is TRBV2 and J is TRBJ2-3; tentative D call: TRBD2 (6 bases). CDR3 length equals 15 residues. V was shortened by 0 bases and J by 3 bases, with 10 bases between the two germline ends. CDR1 is SNHLY and CDR2 is FYNNEI in the germline V gene. CDR3: CASSEAPGVTDTQYF. DNA for the CDR3: TGTGCCAGCAGTGAAGCCCCGGGGGTAACAGATACGCAGTATTTT.

This clonotype was picked up a small number of times. The chain employs TRBV12-3 or TRBV12-4 and TRBJ1-2, with D uncertain. V was pared by 3 bases and J by 8 bases, with 16 bases between. The CDR3 is made up of 14 amino acids. The CDR3 DNA is TGTGCCAGCAGTTTCGGACTTAATAGCGGGGGCTACACCTTC. Amino acid sequence: CASSFGLNSGGYTF.

In its sample, this clonotype was seen a few times. The chain couples TRBV24-1 to TRBJ2-1; TRBD2 agrees at 9 bases. Germline CDR1 is KGHDR and CDR2 is SFDVKD. Trimming removed 0 bases from V and 7 bases from J; junction bases left unmatched: 6. CDR3 size: 16 residues. The CDR3 here is CATSDLGGGVKNEQFF. As DNA, the CDR3 is TGTGCCACCAGTGATTTGGGCGGGGGGGTTAAGAATGAGCAGTTCTTC.

The chain links TRBV9 to TRBJ1-1; 7 nucleotides line up with TRBD1. The germline gives CDR1 SGDLS, CDR2 YYNGEE. V gave up 4 bases and J gave up 3 bases; unmatched junction bases: 12. The CDR3 is 16 residues long. This CDR3 is CASSLGRGGTDTEAFF. CDR3 DNA: TGTGCCAGCAGCCTCGGGAGAGGGGGCACGGACACTGAAGCTTTCTTT.

The chain joins TRBV7-8 to TRBJ1-1, with 8 nucleotides matching TRBD1. V trimming: 5 bases; J trimming: 7 bases; junction bases outside the gene matches: 27. This CDR3 has 20 residues. The germline V gene encodes CDR1 SGHVS and CDR2 FQNEAQ. CDR3 amino acids: CASSPFRGQGLGNSMGEAFF. CDR3 bases: TGTGCCAGCAGCCCTTTTAGAGGACAGGGTCTCGGTAACTCTATGGGTGAAGCTTTCTTT.

The rearrangement joins TRBV5-1 to TRBJ2-1; TRBD2 might be the D (6 bases). V was shortened by 0 bases and J by 15 bases, with 16 bases between the two germline ends. Germline CDR1 reads SGHRS; CDR2 reads YFSETQ. The CDR3 totals 13 residues. CDR3 residues: CASSLGRETSLFF. The CDR3 DNA reads TGCGCCAGCAGCTTGGGTCGGGAGACGAGCCTGTTCTTC.

The V call is TRBV5-1, the J call TRBJ1-1; D unclear. Looked up from germline, CDR1 is SGHRS and CDR2 is YFSETQ. The germline V and J ends were trimmed by 0 bases and 5 bases, with 11 bases remaining between them. CDR3 length: 14 residues. CDR3 sequence (DNA): TGCGCCAGCAGCTTGGGGGAGCTAAGGACTGAAGCTTTCTTT. This translates into CASSLGELRTEAFF.